The 18 T cell receptor beta chains below all came from one sample that was sequenced in a study of T-cell reconstitution after alpha-beta-depleted transplantation in children. The TCRbeta library was prepared with unique molecular identifiers. MiXCR, run by TCRdb on the PCR reads, gives a single entry per CDR3 protein. The table has 100,000 to 120,000 distinct CDR3 sequences, 10% seen once. Specimen: PBMCs from the stem cell graft donor, collected from the stem cell graft. The receptor set was obtained from a human donor who donated a stem cell graft to a child with acute lymphoblastic leukemia.

This clonotype occurred many times. This chain uses TRBV27 with TRBJ2-2; a possible D gene is TRBD2 (6 bases). The CDR3 is 14 amino acids. V was trimmed by 5 bases and J by 4 bases, leaving 11 bases between them. The germline gives CDR1 MNHEY, CDR2 SMNVEV (reference sequence). CDR3 in DNA: TGTGCCAGCAGTCCGGGACTCCTCACCGGGGAGCTGTTTTTT. It translates to CASSPGLLTGELFF.

Many counts were recorded for this clonotype. The rearrangement links TRBV7-2 to TRBJ2-3; 9 bases align to TRBD2. Trimming took 2 bases from V and 2 from J; bases not matched to a gene: 2. The germline gives CDR1 SGHTA, CDR2 FQGNSA. The CDR3 is 15 amino acids. CDR3 coding DNA: TGTGCCAGCAGCTTATTAGCGGGGGCCACAGATACGCAGTATTTT. It specifies CASSLLAGATDTQYF.

This clonotype was seen repeatedly, ten times or more. This sequence joins TRBV12-3 or TRBV12-4 and TRBJ2-3; 7 bases line up with TRBD2. The junction had 5 bases not matched to a gene; V was cut back by 5 bases and J by 0 bases. CDR3 length: 15 residues. CDR3 amino acids: CASSSGAFSTDTQYF. CDR3 coding DNA: TGTGCCAGCAGTAGCGGGGCCTTTAGCACAGATACGCAGTATTTT.

In its sample, this clonotype was seen many times. This rearrangement joins TRBV12-3 or TRBV12-4 to TRBJ2-1; D not certain. V was cut by 1 base and J by 8 bases, with 6 bases left in between. This CDR3 has 12 amino acids. This chain's CDR3 is CASSLVSDEQFF. As DNA, the CDR3 is TGTGCCAGCAGTTTAGTTTCGGATGAGCAGTTCTTC.

This clonotype was detected ten times or more. The chain recombines TRBV5-1 with TRBJ2-2, with TRBD1 matching over 7 bases. The V and J ends lost 6 bases and 2 bases, in that order; junction bases with no gene match: 4. Germline values: CDR1 SGHRS, CDR2 YFSETQ. The CDR3 runs to 14 residues. The CDR3 reads CASIGTANTGELFF. CDR3 in DNA: TGCGCCAGCATAGGGACAGCAAACACCGGGGAGCTGTTTTTT.

This clonotype has a count of ten or more. The chain employs TRBV6-2 or TRBV6-3 and TRBJ2-7, with TRBD1 identical over 7 bases. The J segment lost 12 bases and the V segment lost 2 bases, leaving 16 bases of the junction unmatched. Germline V gene sequence: CDR1 MNHEY, CDR2 SVGEGT. The length of the CDR3 is 15 residues. CDR3 amino acids: CASSYGQVTYDMAYF. The CDR3 DNA is TGTGCCAGCAGTTACGGACAGGTAACCTACGACATGGCGTACTTC.

This clonotype was seen many times. The chain carries TRBV20-1 and TRBJ2-5; TRBD2 matches at 10 bases. Germline-derived CDR1 and CDR2 are DFQATT and SNEGSKA (reference sequence). This CDR3 has 17 amino acids. J was trimmed by 0 bases and V by 3 bases; bases with no gene match: 10. CDR3 amino acids: CSASRLAGPLYQETQYF. The CDR3 DNA reads as TGCAGTGCTAGCCGACTAGCGGGCCCTTTGTACCAAGAGACCCAGTACTTC.

This clonotype appeared many times. The chain links TRBV27 to TRBJ2-1, with 13 positions matching TRBD2. CDR1 and CDR2 (germline): MNHEY, SMNVEV (reference sequence). Germline trimming cut 6 bases from V and 10 bases from J; bases unmatched to any gene: 6. This CDR3 is built from 14 residues. This CDR3 is CASSVLAGGGEQFF. The CDR3 bases are TGTGCCAGCAGCGTACTAGCGGGAGGGGGGGAGCAGTTCTTC.

This chain joins TRBV7-6 and TRBJ2-1; D is perhaps TRBD1 or TRBD2 (5 bases each). Trimming removed 5 bases at V and 6 bases at J, with 8 bases between. This CDR3 comprises 12 residues. Germline CDR1 is SGHVS and CDR2 is FNYEAQ. CDR3 DNA: TGTGCCAGCAGCCTAGGGACCAATGAGCAGTTCTTC. Encoded protein: CASSLGTNEQFF.

At least ten counts were recorded for this clonotype. The chain links TRBV5-1 to TRBJ2-7; 8 bases agree with TRBD2. The CDR3 is 14 amino acids. CDR1 is SGHRS and CDR2 is YFSETQ in the germline V gene. J was trimmed by 2 bases and V by 4 bases; bases with no gene match: 5. The CDR3 here is CASSPGGVTYEQYF. In DNA, the CDR3 is TGCGCCAGCAGCCCCGGGGGGGTGACCTACGAGCAGTACTTC.

In this sample, this clonotype turned up many times. This CDR3 reads CASSLVGALEEKLFF. CDR3 sequence (DNA): TGTGCCAGCAGCTTAGTCGGGGCCTTGGAAGAAAAACTGTTTTTT. The chain employs TRBV7-2 and TRBJ1-4; D is possibly TRBD1 (5 bases). CDR3 length: 15 amino acids. V lost 1 base and J 8 bases, leaving 14 bases between the germline ends. Germline CDR1 SGHTA, CDR2 FQGNSA.

This clonotype appeared many times. The chain recombines TRBV12-3 or TRBV12-4 with TRBJ2-5; the D call may be TRBD1 or TRBD2 (7 bases each). The CDR3 length is 14 residues. V was cut by 6 bases and J by 2 bases, with 13 bases left in between. This CDR3 reads CASSSRGGQETQYF. CDR3 DNA sequence: TGTGCCAGCAGCTCCAGGGGGGGACAAGAGACCCAGTACTTC.

This clonotype occurred many times. The rearrangement joins TRBV12-3 or TRBV12-4 to TRBJ1-6; D not resolved. V was cut by 3 bases and J by 7 bases, with 13 bases left in between. This CDR3 is built from 15 residues. The CDR3 bases are TGTGCCAGCAGTTTTGGCTCCGGCGGGAATTCACCCCTCCACTTT. As protein: CASSFGSGGNSPLHF.

The chain links TRBV18 to TRBJ2-7; 8 nucleotides line up with TRBD1. Unmatched junction bases numbered 10, after V lost 3 bases and J lost 0 bases. This CDR3 spans 17 amino acids. Germline-derived CDR1 and CDR2 are KGHSH and LQKENI. CDR3 coding DNA: TGTGCCAGCTCACCCAGGGGCAGGGGGCTTAACTCCTACGAGCAGTACTTC. It translates to CASSPRGRGLNSYEQYF.

This chain connects TRBV29-1 to TRBJ2-5; a weak D match, TRBD1 (5 bases). Germline CDR1 is SQVTM and CDR2 is ANQGSEA. The CDR3 consists of 13 residues. Trimming removed 6 bases from V and 5 bases from J, with 16 bases in between. For the CDR3, the DNA is TGCAGCGTGAGACAGATCCCACGGGAGACCCAGTACTTC. It specifies CSVRQIPRETQYF.

The table lists this clonotype with many counts. The chain recombines TRBV6-1 with TRBJ2-5; D is possibly TRBD1 (5 bases). CDR1 and CDR2 (germline): MNHNS, SASEGT. Trimming took 5 bases from V and 4 from J, leaving 17 bases between them. The CDR3 totals 15 residues. Here the CDR3 reads CASSLEVGRVETQYF. CDR3 nucleotide sequence: TGTGCCAGCAGTCTGGAAGTTGGCAGGGTAGAGACCCAGTACTTC.

V usage is TRBV7-8 and J usage is TRBJ2-5; no reliable D call. CDR3 length: 14 amino acids. Trimming removed 2 bases from V and 2 bases from J, with 9 bases in between. Germline lookup yields CDR1 SGHVS and CDR2 FQNEAQ. The CDR3 nucleotides are TGTGCCAGCAGCTTAAACGTTCGGCAAGAGACCCAGTACTTC. Its translation is CASSLNVRQETQYF.

This clonotype was counted many times. J is TRBJ1-5 and V is TRBV6-2 or TRBV6-3; 9 bases are a match to TRBD1. Trimming took 11 bases from V and 4 from J; bases not matched to a gene: 12. Germline lookup yields CDR1 MNHEY and CDR2 SVGEGT. The CDR3 sequence is 15 residues long. DNA for the CDR3: TGTGCCCATTCGGCGGGACAGGGCCCAAATCAGCCCCAGCATTTT. It yields the protein CAHSAGQGPNQPQHF.